In its sample, the clone carrying this T cell receptor beta chain is medium-sized. Only in-frame clones appear in the TCRdb table, and some are missing; sequencing was by immunoSEQ multiplex PCR. The sample consists of about 72,000 clones, about 81% of them appearing once. This sample is drawn from a study of blood T cell repertoires in COVID-19. The CDR3 is 15 amino acids. Looked up from germline, CDR1 is SGHRS and CDR2 is YFSETQ. Trimming took off 2 bases at V and 7 bases at J, with 13 bases between the two ends. The V and J genes are TRBV5-1 and TRBJ1-6; no firm D call. The sample was peripheral blood. The receptor was derived from a human donor in a cohort sampled during active COVID-19. CDR3: CASSFSPTGNSPLHF. The CDR3 nucleotides read TGCGCCAGCAGCTTTTCGCCGACGGGGAATTCACCCCTCCACTTT.